This TCR beta chain originates from a study of cytomegalovirus exposure and HLA in healthy donors. Study summary: Counted in an early data release were about 80 million unique TCRs from HLA-typed donors.

In the PCR, 60 Vbeta and 13 Jbeta primers were used. TCRdb keeps only in-frame clones here, not all; method: immunoSEQ multiplex PCR. The table lists some 65,000 clones, approximately 82% of them singletons. Germline V gene sequence: CDR1 WNHNN, CDR2 SYGVQD (reference sequence). J lost 5 bases, V lost 0 bases, and 15 bases had no gene match. CDR3 length: 19 residues. This clone has only a few counts. The source of this sequence is a girl between 10 and 17 years old in good health and CMV-seropositive. Sequencing was done on a sample of PBMCs. The rearrangement links TRBV10-1 to TRBJ2-1; 8 nucleotides agree with TRBD2. The CDR3 DNA follows: TGCGCCAGCAGTGAGTCTTCGGGAGGGGCTCCCTTACGGAACAATGAGCAGTTCTTC. Amino acid sequence: CASSESSGGAPLRNNEQFF.